A single sample gave rise to the 8 T cell receptor beta chains below, sequenced in a study of beta chain features in type 1 diabetes. These receptors' targets are unknown. Study observations and caveats: Type 1 diabetes patients showed a moderate but significant shortening of TCRB CDR3s in all four CD4+ subsets.

Reverse transcription of all isolated RNA meant that expressed TCRB transcripts were sequenced. The repertoire was sequenced with immunoSEQ multiplex PCR; TCRdb's copy has only in-frame clones and lacks some. The data hold about 700,000 clones, with 13% observed a single time. Specimen: naive CD4+ T cells from blood. The receptors here all came from a man aged 18 to 30 with type 1 diabetes.

This clone showed up just a few times. The chain combines TRBV4-1 with TRBJ1-2; the D is unclear. Trimming took 1 base from V and 2 from J, leaving 14 bases between them. Germline values: CDR1 MGHRA, CDR2 YSYEKL. This CDR3 is built from 16 residues. The CDR3 DNA follows: TGCGCCAGCAGCCAAGCCTCGCCACGGGAGAACTATGGCTACACCTTC. Translating gives CASSQASPRENYGYTF.

This clone has just a few counts. The V call is TRBV7-4, the J call TRBJ1-5, with D hard to call. Per the germline V gene, CDR1 is SGHVT and CDR2 is SQSDAQ. V was trimmed by 4 bases and J by 5 bases, leaving 15 bases between them. This CDR3 contains 15 residues. CDR3 sequence: CASSSGPPWDQPQHF. DNA of the CDR3: TGTGCCAGCAGCTCCGGACCGCCCTGGGATCAGCCCCAGCATTTT.

There are a few counts of this clone. V gene TRBV10-3 combines with J gene TRBJ2-1, with D tentatively TRBD1 or TRBD2 (7 bases each). V was cut by 4 bases and J by 3 bases, with 19 bases left in between. Per the germline V gene, CDR1 is ENHRY and CDR2 is SYGVKD. The CDR3 has 17 amino acids. As DNA, the CDR3 is TGTGCCATCAGTGTCACGACAGGGAGCGGGAACTACAATGAGCAGTTCTTC. It codes for CAISVTTGSGNYNEQFF.

This clone turned up a few times. The rearrangement links TRBV1 to TRBJ2-5; the table's TRBD2 call for D was not verified on the DNA. TRBV1 is classified as a pseudogene. This CDR3 has 14 amino acids. The CDR3 DNA reads TGCACCAGCAGCCAAGAGAGTCCCCCCCAGACCCAGTACTTC. Protein sequence: CTSSQESPPQTQYF.

In this sample, this clone turned up many times. This sequence joins TRBV25-1 and TRBJ2-6; D call uncertain. This CDR3 is 14 amino acids long. V lost 3 bases, J lost 0 bases, and 3 bases lay in between. Germline CDR1 is MGHDK and CDR2 is SYGVNS. CDR3 bases: TGTGCCAGCAGTGACCTCTCTGGGGCCAACGTCCTGACTTTC. Protein: CASSDLSGANVLTF.

This chain connects TRBV4-1 to TRBJ1-2, with D possibly matching TRBD1 (5 bases). Trimming left V 1 base short and J 10 bases short, with 10 bases between. Germline values: CDR1 MGHRA, CDR2 YSYEKL. This CDR3 has 12 amino acids. The CDR3 DNA follows: TGCGCCAGCAGCCAAGGGCGAGGGGACTACACCTTC. This gives the protein CASSQGRGDYTF.

This clone was seen only a few times. The chain links TRBV6-6 to TRBJ1-3, with no clear D. The V and J ends lost 3 bases and 6 bases respectively, with 12 bases between them. Germline CDR1 MNHNY, CDR2 SVGAGI (reference sequence). The CDR3 contains 14 residues. CDR3 loop: CASSYTPMENTIYF. In DNA, the CDR3 is TGTGCCAGCAGTTATACCCCGATGGAAAACACCATATATTTT.

This clone was counted only a few times. This chain uses TRBV9 with TRBJ2-3; D is unclear. Trimming left V 4 bases short and J 2 bases short, with 8 bases between. Germline V lookup: CDR1 SGDLS, CDR2 YYNGEE. This CDR3 is 13 amino acids long. This CDR3 reads CASSPWTTDTQYF. CDR3 nucleotide sequence: TGTGCCAGCAGCCCCTGGACCACAGATACGCAGTATTTT.